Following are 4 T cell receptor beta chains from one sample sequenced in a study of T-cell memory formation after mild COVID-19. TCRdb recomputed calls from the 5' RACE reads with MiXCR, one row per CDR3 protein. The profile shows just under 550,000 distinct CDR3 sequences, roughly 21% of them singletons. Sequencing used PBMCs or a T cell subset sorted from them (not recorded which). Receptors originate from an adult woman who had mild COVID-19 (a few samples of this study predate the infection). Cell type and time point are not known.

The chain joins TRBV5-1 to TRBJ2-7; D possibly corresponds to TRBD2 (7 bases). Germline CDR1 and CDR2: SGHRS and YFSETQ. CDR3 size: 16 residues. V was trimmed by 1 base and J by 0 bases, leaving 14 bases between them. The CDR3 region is CASSLTTGGGSYEQYF. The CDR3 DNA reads TGCGCCAGCAGCTTGACGACAGGCGGGGGCTCCTACGAGCAGTACTTC.

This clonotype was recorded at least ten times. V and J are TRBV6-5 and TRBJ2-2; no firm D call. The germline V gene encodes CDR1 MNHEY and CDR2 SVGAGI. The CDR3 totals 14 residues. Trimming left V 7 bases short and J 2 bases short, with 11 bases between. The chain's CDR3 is CASKVRRNTGELFF. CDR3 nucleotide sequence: TGTGCCAGCAAAGTACGGAGAAACACCGGGGAGCTGTTTTTT.

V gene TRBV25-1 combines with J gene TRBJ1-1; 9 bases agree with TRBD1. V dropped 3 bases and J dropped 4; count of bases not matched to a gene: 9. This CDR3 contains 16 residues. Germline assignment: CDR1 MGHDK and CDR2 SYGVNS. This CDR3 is CASSDSRGQGRTEAFF. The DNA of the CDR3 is TGTGCCAGCAGTGATTCCCGCGGACAGGGGCGCACTGAAGCTTTCTTT.

CDR3 protein: CASSWPEQETQYF. DNA for the CDR3: TGTGCCAGCAGTTGGCCGGAGCAAGAGACCCAGTACTTC. The gene calls are TRBV6-6 and TRBJ2-5; unclear D gene. Germline V gives CDR1 MNHNY, CDR2 SVGAGI (reference sequence). V was cut by 4 bases and J by 2 bases, with 8 bases left in between. This CDR3 is built from 13 residues.